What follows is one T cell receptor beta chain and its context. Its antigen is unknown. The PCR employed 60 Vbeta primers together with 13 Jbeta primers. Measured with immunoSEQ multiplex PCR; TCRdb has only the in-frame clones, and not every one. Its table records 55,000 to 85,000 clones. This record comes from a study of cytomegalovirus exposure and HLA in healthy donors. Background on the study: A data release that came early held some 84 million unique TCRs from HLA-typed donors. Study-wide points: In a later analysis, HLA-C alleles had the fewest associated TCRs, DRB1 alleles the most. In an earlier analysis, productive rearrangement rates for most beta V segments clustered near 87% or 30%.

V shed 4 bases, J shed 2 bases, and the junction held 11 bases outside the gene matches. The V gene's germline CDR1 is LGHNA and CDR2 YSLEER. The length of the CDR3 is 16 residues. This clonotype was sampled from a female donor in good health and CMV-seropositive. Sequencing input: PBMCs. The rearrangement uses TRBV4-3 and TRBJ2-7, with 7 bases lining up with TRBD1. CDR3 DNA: TGCGCCAGCAGCCCGGAGACCTACGGGACAGCCTACGAGCAGTACTTC. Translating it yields CASSPETYGTAYEQYF.